The source of this T cell receptor (beta chain) is a study of T cell clones after liver transplantation. Study-level points and caveats: The donor-reactive repertoire was only partly measurable in two subjects, lacking donor cells. A significant post-transplant drop in circulating graft-donor-reactive CD4 TCRbeta sequences occurred in most of the 8 subjects.

The CDR3 has 14 amino acids. The ends were cut back, 4 bases at V and 2 bases at J, with 12 bases in the middle. Per the germline V gene, CDR1 is SGHRS and CDR2 is YFSETQ. Libraries were prepared by immunoSEQ multiplex PCR; TCRdb keeps only in-frame clonotypes and omits some of them. In the table there are approximately 70,000 clones, less than 90% of which are singletons. With regard to this clone: Its antigen is not identified.

The material was CD4+ T cells from blood, obtained 48 months after liver transplant. This TCR was recovered from a human patient who received a liver transplant. The graft donor may have contributed some T cells. V usage is TRBV5-1 and J usage is TRBJ1-1; no definite D call. In DNA, the CDR3 is TGCGCCAGCAGCCTGTCCACGTCCAACACTGAAGCTTTCTTT. Protein product: CASSLSTSNTEAFF.